This T cell receptor (beta chain) stems from a study of cytomegalovirus exposure and HLA in healthy donors. Broader study findings: The authors later found HLA-associated TCR beta chains more clonally expanded than equally common others.

V shed 7 bases and J 3 bases; nucleotides not matched to a gene: 7. This CDR3 has 14 amino acids. CDR1 and CDR2 (germline): SGHAT, FQNNGV. A multiplex PCR was run with 60 Vbeta primers and 13 Jbeta primers. The data were produced by immunoSEQ multiplex PCR, yet TCRdb's version contains in-frame clones alone and is incomplete. Of 180,000 or so clones in the sample, approximately 80% are singletons; the top ten hold 0.098%. This clone came up a few times. The antigen is not known. The chain couples TRBV11-2 to TRBJ2-3; 7 bases fit TRBD2. The receptor was derived from a boy between 2 and 10 years old in good health and CMV-seronegative. The sample comprised PBMCs. CDR3 DNA: TGTGCCAGCAATCTGGGCGGGGGAACAGATACGCAGTATTTT. It codes for CASNLGGGTDTQYF.